The T cell receptor (beta chain) described here comes from a study of shared clonotypes between healthy human individuals. Study context: CD8 memory received one plate per donor, CD8 naive two, CD4 memory three and CD4 naive three. Broader study findings: Generally, naive subsets (rather than memory subsets) showed larger estimated richness.

Worth noting for this clone: The antigen remains undetermined.

In replicate PCRs of sorted subsets, roughly 210 ng DNA, about 29,000 T cell genomes, was used. Produced via immunoSEQ multiplex PCR; TCRdb's table is partial and in-frame only. In the table there are 2,500,000 or so clones, roughly 90% of which are singletons. Trimming cost V 6 bases and J 0 bases, with 18 bases left between them. Germline lookup yields CDR1 SGHTS and CDR2 YDEGEE. The CDR3 sequence is 16 residues long. This rearrangement joins TRBV5-8 to TRBJ1-1, with a weak D call TRBD1 (6 bases). The receptor was isolated from a man aged 18-30 years in good health. Some clones in this sample may be carry-over from other donors' samples. The sample taken for sequencing was naive CD4+ T cells from PBMCs. Noted subset: CD45RA+ positively selected. The CDR3 coding sequence is TGTGCCAGCACCCTAAGGACAGTACACATGAACACTGAAGCTTTCTTT. Protein: CASTLRTVHMNTEAFF.